This T cell receptor beta chain came from a study of cytomegalovirus exposure and HLA in healthy donors. Study-level points and caveats: It was confirmed in vitro that a few of the CMV-associated chains were specific for CMV antigens.

Trimming cost V 2 bases and J 4 bases; bases outside gene matches: 8. The germline V gene has CDR1 SGDLS and CDR2 YYNGEE. The CDR3 is 15 residues long. Primers included in the PCR were 60 Vbeta and 13 Jbeta primers. Using immunoSEQ multiplex PCR, the repertoire was profiled, and TCRdb retains in-frame clones only, with some absent. The sample lists about 120,000 clones; 15% were seen once. In this sample, this clone turned up a few times. Its target is not known. This chain links TRBV9 with TRBJ2-7; 8 bases map to TRBD1. The sample was PBMCs. This sequence was found in a young woman in good health and CMV-seronegative. CDR3 region: CASSVGQGAKYEQYF. CDR3 in DNA: TGTGCCAGCAGCGTCGGACAGGGAGCTAAGTACGAGCAGTACTTC.